Listed below are T cell receptor beta chains from one sample, sequenced in a study of T cell repertoires in cytomegalovirus infection. TCRdb reprocessed the reads via MiXCR and lists one record per CDR3 protein. The data contain roughly 46,000 distinct CDR3 sequences, 20% to 25% of them seen just once; the ten biggest clones take up 18%. Their antigens are not known. Sequenced input: PBMCs, sequenced either directly or after in vitro stimulation (not recorded which). These receptors all come from a human donor in good health (CMV status not recorded). Some clones in this sample may be carry-over from other donors' samples. Both conserved end residues are trimmed from each CDR3.

V gene: TRBV6-8; CDR3 protein: ASSYTRFHEQF
V gene: TRBV7-8; CDR3 protein: ASSSAWGGYT
V gene: TRBV5-4; CDR3 protein: ASTTLAGAYNEQF
V gene: TRBV5-6; CDR3 protein: ASTLGLGSGYT
V gene: TRBV15; CDR3 protein: ATSRDLGRRNTGELF
V gene: TRBV27; CDR3 protein: ARSAQLGTGVNQPQH
V gene: TRBV20-1; CDR3 protein: SARDIGGLLYNEQF
V gene: TRBV12-3/TRBV12-4; CDR3 protein: ASSPLQGADYGYT
V gene: TRBV20-1; CDR3 protein: SAAMEPTQY
V gene: TRBV7-8; CDR3 protein: ASSLSGLAGYEQF
V gene: TRBV7-6; CDR3 protein: ASSLAIALTDTQY
V gene: TRBV7-2; CDR3 protein: ASSREGQTQY
V gene: TRBV19; CDR3 protein: ASRPLLGNNQPQH
V gene: TRBV6-5; CDR3 protein: ASSYSGETEAF
V gene: TRBV25-1; CDR3 protein: ASSEYGTCTYEQY
V gene: TRBV7-2; CDR3 protein: ASSLRRGDQPQH
V gene: TRBV20-1; CDR3 protein: SAHTSGSYNEQF
V gene: TRBV7-2; CDR3 protein: ASSPVDYYEQY
V gene: TRBV10-3; CDR3 protein: AISETSGVNEQF
V gene: TRBV4-1; CDR3 protein: ASRRQGFDNSPLH
V gene: TRBV5-1; CDR3 protein: ASSLGPTEKLF
V gene: TRBV7-6; CDR3 protein: ASSPGRIYEQY
V gene: TRBV11-2; CDR3 protein: ASSRDAGGAF
V gene: TRBV20-1; CDR3 protein: SARAGGTGGPGEAF
V gene: TRBV7-6; CDR3 protein: ASSFGGAKNEQF
V gene: TRBV3-1; CDR3 protein: ASSQDERTQY
V gene: TRBV12-3/TRBV12-4; CDR3 protein: ASSPSPGLGDNEQF
V gene: TRBV7-9; CDR3 protein: ASSDPRGDNEQF
V gene: TRBV5-1; CDR3 protein: ASSWGTGGFTEAF
V gene: TRBV19; CDR3 protein: ASSHEQLAGTDTQY
V gene: TRBV19; CDR3 protein: ASTPGGSNTEAF
V gene: TRBV19; CDR3 protein: ASSRLEDDEQF
V gene: TRBV6-6; CDR3 protein: ASSYRIHSEQY
V gene: TRBV7-9; CDR3 protein: ASSFSAGDTGELF
V gene: TRBV7-2; CDR3 protein: ASSFGLRDEQY
V gene: TRBV30; CDR3 protein: AWTTPGRSSYNEQF
V gene: TRBV2; CDR3 protein: ASNRAGGGEKLF
V gene: TRBV23-1; CDR3 protein: ASSQSDGNQPQH
V gene: TRBV12-3/TRBV12-4; CDR3 protein: ASTPSSGRDTQY
V gene: TRBV2; CDR3 protein: ASSVAGTGGYNEQF
V gene: TRBV4-1; CDR3 protein: ASSQDWNRALYGYT
V gene: TRBV12-3/TRBV12-4; CDR3 protein: ATSSEETQY
V gene: TRBV6-6; CDR3 protein: ASSVWDGGEAF
V gene: TRBV10-3; CDR3 protein: ATRRDRDADTQY
V gene: TRBV11-2; CDR3 protein: ASSLVRGTDTQY
V gene: TRBV15; CDR3 protein: ATSRASSSVTQY
V gene: TRBV7-2; CDR3 protein: ASSLGLAGGPDTQY
V gene: TRBV18; CDR3 protein: ASSPGQGGNQPQH